These T cell receptor beta chains were read from a single sample in a study of PD-1 blockade in classical Hodgkin lymphoma. The repertoire was sequenced with immunoSEQ multiplex PCR; TCRdb's copy has only in-frame clones and lacks some. The table records roughly 97,000 clones, roughly 88% of them present only once. The starting material was peripheral blood mononuclear cells (PBMCs), obtained at baseline. These receptors were obtained from a human donor with classical Hodgkin lymphoma. Each CDR3 is given with its conserved first and last residue. D genes are given only for firm matches. A clone size is listed for some rows: how often the clone was seen (once, few, many), or a class if it is expanded.

J,V,size,D,DNA,CDR3
TRBJ1-1,TRBV10-3,-,-,TGTGCCACCCGAGAGTTGCCCCGTGAAGCTTTCTTT,CATRELPREAFF
TRBJ1-1,TRBV9,few,-,TGTGCCAGCAGCGTAGGCGTAGGACAGGAAGCTTTCTTT,CASSVGVGQEAFF
TRBJ2-3,TRBV10-3,-,-,TGTGCCATCAGTGGGACAGATACGCAGTATTTT,CAISGTDTQYF
TRBJ2-1,TRBV18,-,TRBD2,TGTGCCAGCTCACCCCAGCCTCCGGGACTAGCGGGAGGTGAGCAGTTCTTC,CASSPQPPGLAGGEQFF
TRBJ2-5,TRBV2,-,TRBD1,TGTGCCAGCAGGGGGGACAGGGGAAAAGAGACCCAGTACTTC,CASRGDRGKETQYF
TRBJ1-5,TRBV7-8,-,-,TGTGCCAGCAGCTTAGGTTTAGCAGCAGAGCCCCAGCATTTT,CASSLGLAAEPQHF
TRBJ2-7,TRBV7-2,-,-,TGTGCCAGCAGCTTAGCTGGCGGGCAATCCTCCTACGAGCAGTACTTC,CASSLAGGQSSYEQYF
TRBJ1-1,TRBV6-5,-,-,TGTGCCAGCAGTTTACAAGACAGAATGAACACTGAAGCTTTCTTT,CASSLQDRMNTEAFF
TRBJ2-5,TRBV5-1,-,TRBD2,TGCGCCAGCAGCTTGGACGGGAGGGCCTGGGAGACCCAGTACTTC,CASSLDGRAWETQYF
TRBJ2-7,TRBV30,-,TRBD2,TGTGCCTGGAGAGATACTAGCGGACCCGACTACGAGCAGTACTTC,CAWRDTSGPDYEQYF
TRBJ2-3,TRBV27,medium-sized,TRBD2,TGTGCCAGCAGTCCAACGACTAGCGGGAGGACAGATACGCAGTATTTT,CASSPTTSGRTDTQYF
TRBJ1-4,TRBV5-1,-,-,TGCGCCAGCAGCTTTGTGGGAACTAATGAAAAACTGTTTTTT,CASSFVGTNEKLFF